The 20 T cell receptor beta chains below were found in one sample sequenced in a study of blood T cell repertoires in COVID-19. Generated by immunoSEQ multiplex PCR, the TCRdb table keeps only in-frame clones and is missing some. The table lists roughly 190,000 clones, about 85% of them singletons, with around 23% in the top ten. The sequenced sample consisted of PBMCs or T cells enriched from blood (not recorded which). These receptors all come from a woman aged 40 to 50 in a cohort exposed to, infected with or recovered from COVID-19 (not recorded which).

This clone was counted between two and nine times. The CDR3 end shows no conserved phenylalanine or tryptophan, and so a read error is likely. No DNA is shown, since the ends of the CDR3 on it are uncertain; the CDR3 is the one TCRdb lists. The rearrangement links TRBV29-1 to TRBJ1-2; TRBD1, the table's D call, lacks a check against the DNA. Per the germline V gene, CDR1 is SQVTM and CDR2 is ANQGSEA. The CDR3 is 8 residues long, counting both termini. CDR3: CSVESGLD.

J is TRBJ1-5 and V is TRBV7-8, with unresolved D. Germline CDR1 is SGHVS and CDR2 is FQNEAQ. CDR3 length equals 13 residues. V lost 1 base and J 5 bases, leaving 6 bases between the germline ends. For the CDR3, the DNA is TGTGCCAGCAGCTTAGAGAGGGATCAGCCCCAGCATTTT. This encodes CASSLERDQPQHF.

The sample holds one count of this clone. CDR3 coding DNA: TGTGCCAGTAGTAGCCGGGATAACCCTACCGGGGAGCTGTTTTTT. This encodes CASSSRDNPTGELFF. The rearrangement uses TRBV19 and TRBJ2-2, with D possibly being TRBD2 (5 bases). The V gene lost 4 bases and the J gene lost 5 bases, with 14 bases spanning the gap. In germline, CDR1 is LNHDA, CDR2 SQIVND (reference sequence). The CDR3 is 15 residues long.

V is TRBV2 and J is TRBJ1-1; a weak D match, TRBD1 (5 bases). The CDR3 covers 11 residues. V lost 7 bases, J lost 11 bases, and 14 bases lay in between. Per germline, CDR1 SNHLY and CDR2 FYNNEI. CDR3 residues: CASKQGAGAFF. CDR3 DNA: TGTGCCAGCAAGCAGGGCGCCGGGGCTTTCTTT.

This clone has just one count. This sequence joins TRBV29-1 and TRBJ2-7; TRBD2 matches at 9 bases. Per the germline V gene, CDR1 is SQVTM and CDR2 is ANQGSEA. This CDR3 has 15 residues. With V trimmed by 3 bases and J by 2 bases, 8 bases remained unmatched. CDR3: CSVDDPAGGTYEQYF. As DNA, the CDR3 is TGCAGCGTTGACGATCCAGCGGGAGGAACCTACGAGCAGTACTTC.

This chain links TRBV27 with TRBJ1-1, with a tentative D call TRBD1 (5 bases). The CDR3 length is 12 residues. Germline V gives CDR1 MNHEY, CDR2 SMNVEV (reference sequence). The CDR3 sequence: CAGGGRGTEAFF. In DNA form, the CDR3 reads TGTGCTGGGGGAGGGAGGGGTACTGAAGCTTTCTTT.

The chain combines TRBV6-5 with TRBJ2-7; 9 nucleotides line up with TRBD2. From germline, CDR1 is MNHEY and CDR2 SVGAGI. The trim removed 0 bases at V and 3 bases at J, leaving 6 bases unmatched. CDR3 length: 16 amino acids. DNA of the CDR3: TGTGCCAGCAGTTACTCTGCGGCGGGGGGGCTCTACGAGCAGTACTTC. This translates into CASSYSAAGGLYEQYF.

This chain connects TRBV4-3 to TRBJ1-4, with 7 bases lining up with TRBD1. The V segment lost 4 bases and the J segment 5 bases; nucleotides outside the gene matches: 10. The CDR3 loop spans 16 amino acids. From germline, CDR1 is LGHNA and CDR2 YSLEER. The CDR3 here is CASSRMDRNPNEKLFF. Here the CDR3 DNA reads TGCGCCAGCAGCCGCATGGACAGGAATCCGAATGAAAAACTGTTTTTT.

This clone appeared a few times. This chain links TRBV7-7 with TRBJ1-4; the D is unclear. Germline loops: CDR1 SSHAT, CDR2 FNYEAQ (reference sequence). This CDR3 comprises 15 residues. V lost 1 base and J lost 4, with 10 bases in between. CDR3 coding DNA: TGTGCCAGCAGCTTAGGGCAGGCCTTTAATGAAAAACTGTTTTTT. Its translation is CASSLGQAFNEKLFF. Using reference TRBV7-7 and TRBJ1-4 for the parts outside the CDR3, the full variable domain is GAGVSQSPRYKVTKRGQDVTLRCDPISSHATLYWYQQALGQGPEFLTYFNYEAQPDKSGLPSDRFSAERPEGSISTLTIQRTEQRDSAMYRCASSLGQAFNEKLFFGSGTQLSVL.

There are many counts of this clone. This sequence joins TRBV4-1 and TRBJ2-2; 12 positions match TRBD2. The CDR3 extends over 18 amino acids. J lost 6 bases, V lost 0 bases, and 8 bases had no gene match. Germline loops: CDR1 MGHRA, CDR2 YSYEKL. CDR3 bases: TGCGCCAGCAGCCAAGATGGGCTAGCGGGGGGGAAGGCCGGGGAGCTGTTTTTT. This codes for CASSQDGLAGGKAGELFF.

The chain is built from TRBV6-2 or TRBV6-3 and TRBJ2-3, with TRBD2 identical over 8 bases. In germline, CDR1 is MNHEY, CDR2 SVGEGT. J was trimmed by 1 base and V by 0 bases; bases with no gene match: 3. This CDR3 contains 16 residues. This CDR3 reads CASSYSVAGRTDTQYF. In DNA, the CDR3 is TGTGCCAGCAGTTACTCTGTAGCGGGGCGCACAGATACGCAGTATTTT.

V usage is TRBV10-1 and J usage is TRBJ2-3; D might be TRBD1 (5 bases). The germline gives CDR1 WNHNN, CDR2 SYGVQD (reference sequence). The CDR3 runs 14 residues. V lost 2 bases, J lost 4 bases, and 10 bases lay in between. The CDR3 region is CASSEIRVADTQYF. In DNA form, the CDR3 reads TGCGCCAGCAGTGAGATCAGGGTAGCAGATACGCAGTATTTT.

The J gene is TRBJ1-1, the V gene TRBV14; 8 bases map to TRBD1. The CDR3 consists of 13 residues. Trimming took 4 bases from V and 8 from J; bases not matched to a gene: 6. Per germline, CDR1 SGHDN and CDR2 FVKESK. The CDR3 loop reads CASSPHTGGEAFF. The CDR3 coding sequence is TGTGCCAGCAGCCCCCACACAGGGGGGGAAGCTTTCTTT.

This chain's CDR3 is CASSPDSQPQHF. Written as DNA, the CDR3 is TGTGCCAGCTCACCGGACAGTCAGCCCCAGCATTTT. The rearrangement links TRBV18 to TRBJ1-5; weak D call: TRBD1 (6 bases). V lost 3 bases to trimming and J lost 6 bases, with 6 bases between them. Germline CDR1 is KGHSH and CDR2 is LQKENI. The CDR3 is 12 amino acids.

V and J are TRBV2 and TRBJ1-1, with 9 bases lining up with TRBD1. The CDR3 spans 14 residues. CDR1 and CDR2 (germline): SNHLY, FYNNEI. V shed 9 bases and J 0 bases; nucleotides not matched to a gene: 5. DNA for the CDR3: TGTGCCAGACAACAGGGGGCCATGAACACTGAAGCTTTCTTT. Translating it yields CARQQGAMNTEAFF.

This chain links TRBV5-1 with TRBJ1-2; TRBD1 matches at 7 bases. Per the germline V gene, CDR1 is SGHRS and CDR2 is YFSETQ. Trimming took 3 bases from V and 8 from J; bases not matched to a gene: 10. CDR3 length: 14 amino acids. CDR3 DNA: TGCGCCAGCAGCTATTCCGGAACAGGGGAAGGCTACACCTTC. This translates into CASSYSGTGEGYTF.

The CDR3: CASTPGAGPYEQYF. The CDR3 DNA reads as TGCGCCAGCACCCCTGGGGCAGGACCCTACGAGCAGTACTTC. This chain links TRBV4-1 with TRBJ2-7, with D perhaps TRBD1 (5 bases). CDR3 length: 14 residues. Germline V gene data show CDR1 as MGHRA and CDR2 as YSYEKL. The V gene lost 7 bases and the J gene lost 2 bases, with 15 bases spanning the gap.

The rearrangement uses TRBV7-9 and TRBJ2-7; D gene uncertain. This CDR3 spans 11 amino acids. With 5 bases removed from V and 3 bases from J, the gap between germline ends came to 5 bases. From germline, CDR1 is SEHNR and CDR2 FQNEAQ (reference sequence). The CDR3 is CASSLSYEQYF. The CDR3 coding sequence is TGTGCCAGCAGCCTAAGCTACGAGCAGTACTTC.

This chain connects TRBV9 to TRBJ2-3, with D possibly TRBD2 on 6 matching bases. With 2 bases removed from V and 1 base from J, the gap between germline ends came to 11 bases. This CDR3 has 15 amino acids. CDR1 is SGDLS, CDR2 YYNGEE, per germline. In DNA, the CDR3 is TGTGCCAGCAGCGTGCGACTAGACCGCACAGATACGCAGTATTTT. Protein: CASSVRLDRTDTQYF.

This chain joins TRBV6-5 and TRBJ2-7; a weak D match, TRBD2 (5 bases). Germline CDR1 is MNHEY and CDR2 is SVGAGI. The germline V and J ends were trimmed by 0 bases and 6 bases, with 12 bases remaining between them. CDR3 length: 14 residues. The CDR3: CASSYSRRGAEQYF. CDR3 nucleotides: TGTGCCAGCAGTTACTCGAGACGGGGTGCCGAGCAGTACTTC.